This entry describes one T cell receptor beta chain. V gave up 1 base and J gave up 3 bases, with 16 bases separating them. Germline assignment: CDR1 SGHNT and CDR2 YENEEA. This CDR3 comprises 16 residues. Clones were read by immunoSEQ multiplex PCR, and TCRdb kept only the in-frame ones, dropping some. The profile shows over 250,000 clones, nearly 90% of them singletons. This sample stems from a study of blood T cell repertoires in COVID-19. Study background: Specimens from acute and convalescent COVID-19 originated in the United States, Italy and Spain.

Adults between roughly 18 and 95 years of age took part from 24 US areas. Allocation to cohorts depended on clinical history reported by the participants. Cohort 3 recovery required two negative PCRs, clearance, or symptom resolution. This chain links TRBV11-3 with TRBJ2-7; weak D call: TRBD2 (6 bases). This sequence originates from a woman aged 60-75 years who had recovered from COVID-19. Sample: PBMCs or T cells enriched from blood (not recorded which). The CDR3 sequence is CASSLAAGTGRYEQYF. DNA for the CDR3: TGTGCCAGCAGCTTAGCAGCCGGGACTGGCCGCTACGAGCAGTACTTC.